A selection of T cell receptor beta chains follows, all from one sample in a study of T-cell reconstitution after alpha-beta-depleted transplantation in children. Using its own MiXCR run on the PCR reads, TCRdb lists one record per CDR3 protein. The sample holds 350,000 to 400,000 distinct CDR3 sequences, more than 10% seen once. The specimen comprised PBMCs, sampled from the stem cell graft. The origin of the receptors is a human donor who donated a stem cell graft to a child with Fanconi anemia. The CDR3 runs from the conserved cysteine through the conserved F or W. The D gene is left open where the match is weak. The size entry is marked missing in some rows and otherwise reads once, few, many or a size class.

v_gene,d_gene,j_gene,abundance,CDR3nt,CDR3aa
TRBV5-1,TRBD2,TRBJ2-4,few,TGCGCCAGCAGCTCGGGACTAGCGGGGGGCCGCGAAAACATTCAGTACTTC,CASSSGLAGGRENIQYF
TRBV6-5,TRBD2,TRBJ2-3,.,TGTGCCAGCATCTCTCGACTAGCCCCAGATACGCAGTATTTT,CASISRLAPDTQYF
TRBV3-1,TRBD1,TRBJ2-7,many,TGTGCCAGCAGCCTCGGACAGGGCACCTACGAGCAGTACTTC,CASSLGQGTYEQYF
TRBV4-3,TRBD2,TRBJ2-3,few,TGCGCCAGCAGCCAAGATGGGGGGGTCGGGGATACGCAGTATTTT,CASSQDGGVGDTQYF
TRBV11-2,TRBD1,TRBJ2-5,.,TGTGCCAGCAGCTTGTCAGGACAGGGTCAGACCCAGTACTTC,CASSLSGQGQTQYF
TRBV5-1,.,TRBJ2-3,few,TGCGCCAGCAGCTTGGAAGGGCTCGATCGCCCAGATACGCAGTATTTT,CASSLEGLDRPDTQYF
TRBV7-9,.,TRBJ2-3,few,TGTGCCAGCAGCTTGCCCCTAGCCCCGGGCCTGTATTTT,CASSLPLAPGLYF
TRBV18,.,TRBJ2-7,.,TGTGCCAGCTCAGGGAGCTCCTACGAGCAGTACTTC,CASSGSSYEQYF
TRBV15,.,TRBJ1-1,many,TGTGCCACCAGCATCCCGAAGGGGGGCACTGAAGCTTTCTTT,CATSIPKGGTEAFF
TRBV5-1,.,TRBJ1-1,few,TGCGCCAGCAGCCCCGCGGACACTGAAGCTTTCTTT,CASSPADTEAFF
TRBV5-1,.,TRBJ2-3,few,TGCGCCAGCAGCCCGGACCTCTCGGATACGCAGTATTTT,CASSPDLSDTQYF
TRBV27,TRBD2,TRBJ2-5,many,TGTGCCAGCACCAGCGCGGGGGCCCAGTACTTC,CASTSAGAQYF
TRBV11-2,TRBD2,TRBJ2-3,many,TGTGCCAGCAGCCGGACTAGCGGCCGCACAGATACGCAGTATTTT,CASSRTSGRTDTQYF
TRBV15,TRBD2,TRBJ2-3,many,TGTGCCACCAGCCGAACACGGGGGGGAGATACGCAGTATTTT,CATSRTRGGDTQYF
TRBV7-8,.,TRBJ2-7,few,TGTGCCAGCAGCTTAGGCCCAGGGGTCCGCACCTACGAGCAGTACTTC,CASSLGPGVRTYEQYF
TRBV20-1,TRBD1,TRBJ1-2,.,TGCAGTCCTTCATCGGGACAGTTCGGCTACACCTTC,CSPSSGQFGYTF
TRBV12-3/TRBV12-4,TRBD1,TRBJ1-5,.,TGTGCCAGCAGGGACAGGGGGCTAAGCAATCAGCCCCAGCATTTT,CASRDRGLSNQPQHF
TRBV5-1,.,TRBJ2-5,.,TGCGCCAGCTCCTTTGAGAGGGTAGTAGAGACCCAGTACTTC,CASSFERVVETQYF
TRBV20-1,TRBD1,TRBJ1-5,.,TGCAGTGCTACCTTAAATACAGGGGGAAATCAGCCCCAGCATTTT,CSATLNTGGNQPQHF
TRBV20-1,TRBD2,TRBJ2-5,.,TGCTGTGCTAAAGAGGCTAGCGGGCCCGCGGAGACCCAGTACTTC,CCAKEASGPAETQYF
TRBV5-1,.,TRBJ2-6,.,TGCGCCAGCAGCCGCTGGACGGGGTCAGGGGCCAACGTCCTGACTTTC,CASSRWTGSGANVLTF
TRBV7-3,TRBD1,TRBJ1-1,.,TGTGCCAGCAGCCAACAGGGGTGGAACACTGAAGCTTTCTTT,CASSQQGWNTEAFF
TRBV24-1,TRBD1,TRBJ2-3,many,TGTGCCACCAGTGATTTCGGGACAGGCACAGATACGCAGTATTTT,CATSDFGTGTDTQYF
TRBV12-3/TRBV12-4,.,TRBJ1-6,few,TGTGCCAGCAGCTTATGGGATAATTCACCCCTCCACTTT,CASSLWDNSPLHF
TRBV5-1,TRBD2,TRBJ2-3,.,TGCGCCAGCAGCTTGGGAGCTAGCGGGGGGGCCGCAGATACGCAGTATTTT,CASSLGASGGAADTQYF
TRBV5-6,.,TRBJ2-1,many,TGTGCCAGCAGCTTGTTGGGGACCTACAATGAGCAGTTCTTC,CASSLLGTYNEQFF
TRBV30,TRBD1,TRBJ2-2,once,TGTGCCTGGAGTGCCTGGGACAGGGGCACCGGGGAGCTGTTTTTT,CAWSAWDRGTGELFF
TRBV10-3,TRBD1,TRBJ1-1,many,TGTGCCATCAGGGGGACAGGGGAACAAAACACTGAAGCTTTCTTT,CAIRGTGEQNTEAFF
TRBV7-2,.,TRBJ2-1,.,TGTGCCAGCAGCACCTACTTCAATGAGCAGTTCTTC,CASSTYFNEQFF
TRBV29-1,.,TRBJ1-1,.,TGCAGCGTTGATGGGGGGAGGTGGACTGAAGCTTTCTTT,CSVDGGRWTEAFF
TRBV6-5,.,TRBJ1-2,.,TGTGCCAGCAGTTACAGAAACCTGGACAGCACCTATGGCTACACCTTC,CASSYRNLDSTYGYTF
TRBV5-1,TRBD1,TRBJ1-1,few,TGCGCCAGCAGCCTACAGGGGATTGGGATAAACACTGAAGCTTTCTTT,CASSLQGIGINTEAFF
TRBV24-1,TRBD1,TRBJ2-3,many,TGTGCCACCAGTACCGGGACAGAGTTAGATACGCAGTATTTT,CATSTGTELDTQYF
TRBV19,TRBD1,TRBJ2-1,.,TGTGCCAGTAGTAGAGCAGGGACAGGGGTTTCGGTGGACAATGAGCAGTTCTTC,CASSRAGTGVSVDNEQFF
TRBV9,TRBD2,TRBJ2-3,.,TGTGCCAGCAGCGTGCTAGCGGGGGGTAACACAGATACGCAGTATTTT,CASSVLAGGNTDTQYF
TRBV3-1,.,TRBJ1-5,.,TGTGCCAGCAGCCAGGGGCGGAGTAGCAATCAGCCCCAGCATTTT,CASSQGRSSNQPQHF
TRBV2,.,TRBJ2-1,few,TGTGCCAGCAGTGAGGGAGGGGGTCCTTGGTATGAGCAGTTCTTC,CASSEGGGPWYEQFF
TRBV20-1,.,TRBJ1-4,many,TGCAGTGCTCCTTCGAGCGACCCCCGAAACGTTGAAAAACTGTTTTTT,CSAPSSDPRNVEKLFF
TRBV7-2,.,TRBJ1-3,many,TGTGCCAGCCCCTTAACTGGAAACACCATATATTTT,CASPLTGNTIYF